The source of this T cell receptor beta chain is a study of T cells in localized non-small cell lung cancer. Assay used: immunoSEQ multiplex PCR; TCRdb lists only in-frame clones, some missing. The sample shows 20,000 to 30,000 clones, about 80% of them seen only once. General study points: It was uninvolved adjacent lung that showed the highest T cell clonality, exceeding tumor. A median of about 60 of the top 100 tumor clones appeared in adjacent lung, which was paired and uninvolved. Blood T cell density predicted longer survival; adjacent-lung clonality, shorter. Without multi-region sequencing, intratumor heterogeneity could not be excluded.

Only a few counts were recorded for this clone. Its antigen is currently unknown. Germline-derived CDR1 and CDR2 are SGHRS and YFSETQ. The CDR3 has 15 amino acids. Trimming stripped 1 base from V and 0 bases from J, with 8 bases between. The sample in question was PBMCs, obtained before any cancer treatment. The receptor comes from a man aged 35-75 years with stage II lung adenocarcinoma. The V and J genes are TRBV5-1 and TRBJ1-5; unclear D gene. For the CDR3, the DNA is TGCGCCAGCAGCTTGACGGATCCTAGCAATCAGCCCCAGCATTTT. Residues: CASSLTDPSNQPQHF.